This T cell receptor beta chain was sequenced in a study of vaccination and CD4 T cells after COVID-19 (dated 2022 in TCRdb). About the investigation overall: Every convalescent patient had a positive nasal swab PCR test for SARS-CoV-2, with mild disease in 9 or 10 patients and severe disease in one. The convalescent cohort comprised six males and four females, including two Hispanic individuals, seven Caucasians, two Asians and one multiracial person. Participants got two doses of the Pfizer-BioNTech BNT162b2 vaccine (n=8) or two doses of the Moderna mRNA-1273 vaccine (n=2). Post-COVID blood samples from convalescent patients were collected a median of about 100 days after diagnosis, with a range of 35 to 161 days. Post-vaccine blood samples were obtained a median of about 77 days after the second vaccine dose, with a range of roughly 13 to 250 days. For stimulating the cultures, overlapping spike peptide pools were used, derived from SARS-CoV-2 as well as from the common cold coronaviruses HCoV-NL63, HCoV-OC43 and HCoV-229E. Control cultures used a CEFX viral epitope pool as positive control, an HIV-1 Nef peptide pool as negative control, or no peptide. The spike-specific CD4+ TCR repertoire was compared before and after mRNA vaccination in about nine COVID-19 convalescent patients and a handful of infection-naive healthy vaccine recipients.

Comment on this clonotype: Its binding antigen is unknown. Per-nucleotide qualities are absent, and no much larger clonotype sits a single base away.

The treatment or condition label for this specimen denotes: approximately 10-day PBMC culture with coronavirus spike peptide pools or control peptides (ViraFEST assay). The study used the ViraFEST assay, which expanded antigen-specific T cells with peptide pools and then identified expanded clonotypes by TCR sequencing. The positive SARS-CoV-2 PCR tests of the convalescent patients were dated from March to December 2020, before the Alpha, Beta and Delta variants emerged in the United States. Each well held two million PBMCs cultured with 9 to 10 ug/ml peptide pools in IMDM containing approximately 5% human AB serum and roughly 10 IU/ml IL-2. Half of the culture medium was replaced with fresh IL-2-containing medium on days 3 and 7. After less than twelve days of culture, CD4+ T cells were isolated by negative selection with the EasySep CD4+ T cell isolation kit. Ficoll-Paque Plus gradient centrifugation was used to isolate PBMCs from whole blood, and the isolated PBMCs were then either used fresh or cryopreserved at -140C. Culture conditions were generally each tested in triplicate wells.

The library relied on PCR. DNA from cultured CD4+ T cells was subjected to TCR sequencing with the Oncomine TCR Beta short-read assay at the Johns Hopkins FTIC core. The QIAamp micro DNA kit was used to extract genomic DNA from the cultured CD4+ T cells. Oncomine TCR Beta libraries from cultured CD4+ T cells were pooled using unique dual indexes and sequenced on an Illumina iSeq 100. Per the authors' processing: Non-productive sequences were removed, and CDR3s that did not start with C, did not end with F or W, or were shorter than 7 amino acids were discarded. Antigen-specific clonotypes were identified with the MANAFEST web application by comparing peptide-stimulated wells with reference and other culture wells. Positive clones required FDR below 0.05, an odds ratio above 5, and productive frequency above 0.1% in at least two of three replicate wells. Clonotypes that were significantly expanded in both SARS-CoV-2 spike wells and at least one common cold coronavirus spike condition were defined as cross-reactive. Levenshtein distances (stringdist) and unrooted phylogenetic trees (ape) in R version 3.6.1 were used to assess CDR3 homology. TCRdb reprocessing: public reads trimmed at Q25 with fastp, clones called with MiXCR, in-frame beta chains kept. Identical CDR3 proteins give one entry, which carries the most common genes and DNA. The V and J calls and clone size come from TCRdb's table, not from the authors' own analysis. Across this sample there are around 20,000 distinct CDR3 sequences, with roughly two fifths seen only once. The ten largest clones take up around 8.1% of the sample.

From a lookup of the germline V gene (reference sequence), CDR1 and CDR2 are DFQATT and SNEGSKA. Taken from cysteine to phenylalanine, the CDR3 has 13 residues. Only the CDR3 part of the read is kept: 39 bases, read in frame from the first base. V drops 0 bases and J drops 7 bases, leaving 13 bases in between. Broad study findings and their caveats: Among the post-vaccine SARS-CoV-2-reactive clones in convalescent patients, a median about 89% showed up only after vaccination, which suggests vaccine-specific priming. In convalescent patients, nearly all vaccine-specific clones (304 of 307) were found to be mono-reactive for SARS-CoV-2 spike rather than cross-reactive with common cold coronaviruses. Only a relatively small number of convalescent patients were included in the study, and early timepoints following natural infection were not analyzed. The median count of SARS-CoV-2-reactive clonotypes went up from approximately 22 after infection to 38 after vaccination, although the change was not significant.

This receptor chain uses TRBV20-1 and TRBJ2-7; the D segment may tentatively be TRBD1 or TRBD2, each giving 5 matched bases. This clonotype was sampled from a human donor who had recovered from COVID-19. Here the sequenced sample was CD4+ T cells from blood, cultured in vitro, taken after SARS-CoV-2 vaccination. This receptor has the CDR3 CSARDLRDGEQYF. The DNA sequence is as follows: TGCAGTGCTAGAGATCTTAGGGACGGAGAGCAGTACTTC.